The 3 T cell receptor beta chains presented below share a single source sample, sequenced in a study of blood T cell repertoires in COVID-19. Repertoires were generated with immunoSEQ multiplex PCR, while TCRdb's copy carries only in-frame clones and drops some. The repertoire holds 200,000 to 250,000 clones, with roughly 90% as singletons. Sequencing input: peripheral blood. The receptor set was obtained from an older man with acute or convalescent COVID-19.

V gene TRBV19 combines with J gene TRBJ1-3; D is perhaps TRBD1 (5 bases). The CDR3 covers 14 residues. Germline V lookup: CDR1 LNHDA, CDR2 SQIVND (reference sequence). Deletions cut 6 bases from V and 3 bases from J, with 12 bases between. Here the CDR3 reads CASRLPGVGNTIYF. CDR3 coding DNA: TGTGCCAGTAGATTACCGGGGGTTGGAAACACCATATATTTT.

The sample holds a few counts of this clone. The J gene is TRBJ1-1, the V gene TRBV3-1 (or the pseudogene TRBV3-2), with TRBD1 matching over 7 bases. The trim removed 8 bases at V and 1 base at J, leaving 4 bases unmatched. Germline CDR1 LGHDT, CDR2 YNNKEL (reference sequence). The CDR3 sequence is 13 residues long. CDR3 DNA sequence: TGTGCCAGCCTGGACAGGACGAACACTGAAGCTTTCTTT. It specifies CASLDRTNTEAFF.

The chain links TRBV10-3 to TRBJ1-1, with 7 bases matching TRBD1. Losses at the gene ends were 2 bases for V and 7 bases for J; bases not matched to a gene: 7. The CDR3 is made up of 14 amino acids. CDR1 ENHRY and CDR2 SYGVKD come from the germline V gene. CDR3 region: CAISETRDSGEAFF. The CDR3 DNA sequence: TGTGCCATCAGTGAGACCCGGGACAGCGGTGAAGCTTTCTTT.